Each of the 4 T cell receptor beta chains below was sequenced from the same sample in a study of blood T cell repertoires in COVID-19. The data were produced by immunoSEQ multiplex PCR, yet TCRdb's version contains in-frame clones alone and is incomplete. The table lists approximately 99,000 clones, just over 85% of them singletons. The specimen sequenced was peripheral blood. The origin of the receptors is a man aged 50 to 59 with COVID-19, enrolled during active disease.

The J gene is TRBJ2-3, the V gene TRBV6-5; 10 positions agree with TRBD1. Trimming at V came to 0 bases and at J to 5 bases, leaving 5 bases not matched to a gene. This CDR3 contains 16 residues. Per the germline V gene, CDR1 is MNHEY and CDR2 is SVGAGI. The chain's CDR3 is CASSYSLTGGEDTQYF. CDR3 nucleotides: TGTGCCAGCAGTTACTCTTTGACAGGGGGCGAAGATACGCAGTATTTT.

The chain joins TRBV5-1 to TRBJ1-2; no definite D call. V was cut by 9 bases and J by 3 bases, with 18 bases left in between. Germline V gene lookup returns CDR1 SGHRS and CDR2 YFSETQ. This CDR3 is built from 14 residues. Here the CDR3 reads CANKQNSGDYGYTF. CDR3 coding DNA: TGCGCCAACAAACAAAACAGCGGGGACTATGGCTACACCTTC.

The chain recombines TRBV4-1 with TRBJ2-1; 8 bases agree with TRBD2. CDR1 and CDR2 (germline): MGHRA, YSYEKL. V lost 2 bases and J lost 8; bases outside the gene matches: 11. The CDR3 has 16 amino acids. The chain's CDR3 is CASSQLLAVYKDEQFF. CDR3 DNA sequence: TGCGCCAGCAGCCAATTACTAGCGGTGTATAAGGATGAGCAGTTCTTC.

The rearrangement joins TRBV7-2 to TRBJ1-3; D remains ambiguous. CDR1 is SGHTA and CDR2 is FQGNSA in the germline V gene. The germline V and J ends were trimmed by 1 base and 2 bases, with 9 bases remaining between them. The CDR3 is 15 residues long. The DNA for the CDR3 is TGTGCCAGCAGCTTAGTTGGCCTTCCTGGAAACACCATATATTTT. Its protein product is CASSLVGLPGNTIYF.